This T cell receptor beta chain was observed in a study of blood T cell repertoires in COVID-19 (dated by TCRdb to 2018 to 2020). About the investigation overall: The collaborator samples originated in the United States, Italy and Spain and spanned the acute and convalescent phases of COVID-19. Where HLA class I and class II types were available, the types were taken from metadata supplied by the sample provider, not from assay-based typing. Sample metadata almost always included a de-identified subject ID, COVID-19 status, age in years and sex. A freely available public database, intended as a resource for researchers studying the immune response to SARS-CoV-2, is where the repertoires were released. The prospective study material was composed of cDNA or gDNA derived from T cells, B-cell-depleted T cells, or PBMCs. Subjects who had been exposed to COVID-19, were actively infected with it, or had recovered from it provided the deeply sampled blood TCRbeta repertoires that made up the dataset. The samples were drawn from the first 160 participants of the ongoing ImmuneRACE study and from 1,254 subjects provided by 6 global collaborators.

In the case of this clone: Its antigen target is currently unknown. Per-base qualities were not stored, and no clone one base away is much larger.

TCRbeta CDR3 regions were amplified from genomic DNA by means of the immunoSEQ Assay, a bias-controlled multiplex PCR. As for the authors' bioinformatics: Nucleated cell counts per sample were estimated from amplification of reference gene primers within the assay. To quantify the absolute abundance of each unique TCRbeta CDR3 rearrangement, sequence reads were collapsed and filtered. For each sample, productive Simpson clonality was calculated as the square root of Simpson's diversity index over productive rearrangements. The table was pulled from immuneACCESS by TCRdb, which kept in-frame rearrangements only. Such tables lose some clones; where checked, under half of the loss comes from unresolved V genes, and the rest has no known cause. V, J and clone size were drawn from that table, and D and trimming were deduced from the DNA. Recorded for this sample are about 250,000 clones; more than 75% of them occurred a single time. The ten largest account for 5% to 7% of the sample.

Findings and caveats that apply to the study as a whole: How much clinical and demographic metadata was included differed by source and by participant, and the metadata was provided uncurated.

One collaborating source in Seattle enrolled patients while the patients were actively infected and followed the patients over time throughout the course of disease. Whole blood was collected in K2EDTA tubes by collaborating institutions according to the institutions' own protocols. For TCRbeta analysis, collaborator samples were shipped as frozen whole blood, as isolated PBMCs, or as DNA extracted from either sample type. Including the terminal cysteine and phenylalanine, the CDR3 comprises 13 residues. This entry keeps only the CDR3 DNA: 39 bases, framed from base 1. Per the germline V gene, KGHSH is the CDR1 and LQKENI is the CDR2. Relative to germline, V is missing 6 bases and J is missing 5 bases, with 6 bases of the junction outside any gene match.

The chain couples TRBV18 to TRBJ2-5; 7 of the junction bases match TRBD2. Specimen: peripheral blood. The receptor comes from a woman older than 75 with COVID-19, enrolled during active disease. The base sequence is TGTGCCAGCTCCTTTAGCGGGTTGGAGACCCAGTACTTC. It codes for CASSFSGLETQYF. Reference TRBV18 and TRBJ2-5 proteins supply the regions before and after the CDR3; the full variable domain is: NAGVMQNPRHLVRRRGQEARLRCSPMKGHSHVYWYRQLPEEGLKFMVYLQKENIIDESGMPKERFSAEFPKEGPSILRIQQVVRGDSAAYFCASSFSGLETQYFGPGTRLLVL.